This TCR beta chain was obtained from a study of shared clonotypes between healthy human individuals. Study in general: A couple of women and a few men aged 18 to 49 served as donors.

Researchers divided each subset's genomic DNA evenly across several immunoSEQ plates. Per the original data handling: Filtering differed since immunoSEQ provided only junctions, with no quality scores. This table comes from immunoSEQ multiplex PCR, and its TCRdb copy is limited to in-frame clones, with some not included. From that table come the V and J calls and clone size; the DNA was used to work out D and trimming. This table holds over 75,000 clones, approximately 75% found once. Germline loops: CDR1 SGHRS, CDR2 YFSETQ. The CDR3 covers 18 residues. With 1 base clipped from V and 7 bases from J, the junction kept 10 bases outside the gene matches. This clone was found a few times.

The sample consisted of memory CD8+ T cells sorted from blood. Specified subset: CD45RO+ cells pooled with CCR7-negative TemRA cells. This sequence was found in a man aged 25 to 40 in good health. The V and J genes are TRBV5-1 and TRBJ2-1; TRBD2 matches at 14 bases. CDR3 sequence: CASSLKGLAGERTNEQFF. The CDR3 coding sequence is TGCGCCAGCAGCTTGAAGGGACTAGCGGGAGAGCGAACGAATGAGCAGTTCTTC.